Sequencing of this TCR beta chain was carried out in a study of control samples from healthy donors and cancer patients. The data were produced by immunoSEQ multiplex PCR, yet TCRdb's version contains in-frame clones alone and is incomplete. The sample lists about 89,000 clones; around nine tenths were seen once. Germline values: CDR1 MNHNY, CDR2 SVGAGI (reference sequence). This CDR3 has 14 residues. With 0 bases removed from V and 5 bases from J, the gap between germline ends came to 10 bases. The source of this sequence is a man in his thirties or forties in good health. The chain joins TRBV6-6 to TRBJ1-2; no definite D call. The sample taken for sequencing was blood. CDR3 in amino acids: CASSYSPASYGYTF. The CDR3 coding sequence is TGTGCCAGCAGTTACTCGCCAGCCTCGTATGGCTACACCTTC.